This T cell receptor (beta chain) was captured in a study of cytomegalovirus exposure and HLA in healthy donors. Study findings and constraints: Links to common viral pathogens appeared, in a later analysis, for several of the most significant clusters. Upon later analysis, HLA-associated TCR beta chains proved more clonally expanded than other, equally common chains.

PCR was performed using 60 Vbeta and 13 Jbeta primers. Profiling relied on immunoSEQ multiplex PCR, and the TCRdb table lists in-frame clones only, not all of them. The table shows about 140,000 clones, with roughly 73% occurring only once. This clone has only a few counts. Antigen specificity is unknown. The CDR3 extends over 17 amino acids. Per germline, CDR1 SGHDT and CDR2 YYEEEE. The V and J ends lost 4 bases and 8 bases, in that order; junction bases with no gene match: 16. The TCR comes from a middle-aged woman in good health and CMV-seronegative. The chain carries TRBV5-6 and TRBJ1-4, with 8 bases that match TRBD1. The sample taken for sequencing was PBMCs. CDR3 sequence: CASSPDRELWSGEKLFF. The CDR3, as DNA: TGTGCCAGCAGCCCGGACAGGGAACTTTGGTCTGGAGAAAAACTGTTTTTT.